The present T cell receptor (beta chain) was sequenced within a study of cytomegalovirus exposure and HLA in healthy donors. Whole-study findings and limits: Later analysis suggested most CMV-associated TCR beta chains were HLA-restricted.

CDR3 length: 13 amino acids. Germline assignment: CDR1 SGHAT and CDR2 FQNNGV. The ends lost 8 bases at V and 7 bases at J; junction bases unmatched: 3. In regard to this clone: The antigen is not known.

The PCR made use of 60 Vbeta and 13 Jbeta primers. Methods used by the authors: Later work found 80 million or so unique TCR beta chains, with about 10 million shared. Profiling relied on immunoSEQ multiplex PCR, and the TCRdb table lists in-frame clones only, not all of them. V and J calls and clone size are given by that table; D and trimming were obtained from the DNA. The data show 90,000 or so clones, with around 74% seen just once and roughly a tenth held by the top ten. This TCR came from a man under 40 in good health and CMV-seropositive. The sequenced material came from PBMCs. The genes are TRBV11-2 and TRBJ2-1, with 12 bases that match TRBD2. DNA of the CDR3: TGTGCCAGCGAAACTAGCGGGGGGAATGAGCAGTTCTTC. Amino acids: CASETSGGNEQFF.